The rows below give T cell receptor beta chains drawn from one sample of a study of T cell repertoires in cytomegalovirus infection. The antigens these receptors bind are not known. MiXCR, run by TCRdb on the reads, gives a single entry per CDR3 protein. The sample holds 80,000 to 90,000 distinct CDR3 sequences, 45% to 55% seen once. The sequences come from CD8+ T cells from cultured PBMCs, collected from culture after CMV antigen stimulation. These receptors all stem from a human donor in good health (CMV status not recorded). Some clones in this sample may be carry-over from other donors' samples. CDR3s include the opening cysteine and the closing phenylalanine or tryptophan. D genes are given only for firm matches. Not all rows give a size; the values are once, few, many and, for expanded clones, a class.

.,TRBJ2-1,TRBV13,.,CASSFREEQFF,TGTGCCAGCAGCTTCCGGGAGGAGCAGTTCTTC
.,TRBJ1-5,TRBV7-9,.,CASSLVTGPMRNQPQHF,TGTGCCAGCAGCCTGGTCACAGGTCCTATGCGCAATCAGCCCCAGCATTTT
few,TRBJ1-5,TRBV28,.,CASSLDSSSNQPQHF,TGTGCCAGCAGCCTTGACTCAAGTAGCAATCAGCCCCAGCATTTT
.,TRBJ1-1,TRBV6-5,TRBD1,CASGSRQGTYTEAFF,TGTGCCAGCGGCTCCCGACAGGGGACTTACACTGAAGCTTTCTTT
.,TRBJ2-1,TRBV5-6,.,CASSLVPPGSVTSEQFF,TGTGCCAGCAGCTTAGTCCCCCCCGGCTCGGTTACAAGTGAGCAGTTCTTC
few,TRBJ1-1,TRBV7-8,.,CASSLVGREDTEAFF,TGTGCCAGCAGCTTAGTAGGCAGGGAGGACACTGAAGCTTTCTTT
many,TRBJ2-2,TRBV7-2,.,CASSLRRGANTIANTGELFF,TGTGCCAGCAGCCTAAGAAGGGGGGCAAACACCATTGCGAACACCGGGGAGCTGTTTTTT
few,TRBJ2-7,TRBV7-9,.,CASSGPGSGEQYF,TGTGCCAGCAGCGGACCGGGGTCGGGCGAGCAGTACTTC
.,TRBJ2-3,TRBV4-1,.,CASSPIRTESSTDTQYF,TGCGCCAGCAGCCCGATTAGGACGGAATCAAGCACAGATACGCAGTATTTT
.,TRBJ1-2,TRBV7-9,.,CASLTPGPGNYGYTF,TGTGCCAGCCTAACCCCAGGCCCTGGTAACTATGGCTACACCTTC
.,TRBJ2-1,TRBV20-1,.,CSARVPDLARYNEQFF,TGCAGTGCTAGAGTTCCAGACTTAGCCCGGTACAATGAGCAGTTCTTC
.,TRBJ2-1,TRBV24-1,.,CATSDLAANRDEQFF,TGTGCCACCAGTGACCTAGCGGCCAACAGGGATGAGCAGTTCTTC
.,TRBJ1-2,TRBV12-3/TRBV12-4,TRBD1,CASSSTGLTGYTF,TGTGCCAGCAGCTCGACAGGGCTCACGGGCTACACCTTC
.,TRBJ1-2,TRBV7-2,.,CASSARTEHLYGYTF,TGTGCCAGCAGCGCGAGGACAGAGCACCTCTATGGCTACACCTTC
.,TRBJ2-2,TRBV6-5,TRBD1,CSRSEVRGRAGTGELFF,TGTTCCCGCAGTGAAGTCAGGGGGCGGGCGGGCACCGGGGAGCTGTTTTTT
.,TRBJ2-1,TRBV6-4,TRBD2,CASSPRLAGDLNEQFF,TGTGCCAGCAGCCCGCGGTTGGCGGGAGATCTCAATGAGCAGTTCTTC
many,TRBJ2-5,TRBV11-2,.,CASSSQETQYF,TGTGCCAGCAGCTCTCAAGAGACCCAGTACTTC
.,TRBJ2-2,TRBV7-6,TRBD1,CASSSLRGGDRGRVATGELFF,TGTGCCAGCAGCTCCTTAAGAGGTGGGGACAGGGGGCGTGTAGCGACCGGGGAGCTGTTTTTT
few,TRBJ2-7,TRBV6-6,.,CASSYSRAAYEQYF,TGTGCCAGCAGTTACTCGAGGGCGGCCTACGAGCAGTACTTC
.,TRBJ1-1,TRBV11-2,TRBD1,CASRGTGVNAFF,TGTGCCAGCAGGGGAACAGGGGTGAATGCTTTCTTT
.,TRBJ2-2,TRBV7-6,.,CASSLDGAVANTGELFF,TGTGCCAGCAGCTTAGACGGGGCGGTTGCGAACACCGGGGAGCTGTTTTTT
few,TRBJ1-5,TRBV12-5,TRBD1,CASSPRGTGGQPQHF,TGTGCTAGTAGTCCCCGGGGGACAGGGGGTCAGCCCCAGCATTTT
.,TRBJ1-2,TRBV12-3/TRBV12-4,.,CASSLNPTPLGYTF,TGTGCCAGCAGTTTAAACCCGACACCGCTTGGCTACACCTTC
few,TRBJ1-2,TRBV6-6,TRBD1,CASSYEIQGALNYGYTF,TGTGCCAGCAGTTACGAGATACAGGGGGCGCTGAATTATGGCTACACCTTC
.,TRBJ2-7,TRBV6-8,TRBD2,CASSYGGGDYEQYF,TGTGCCAGCAGTTACGGGGGGGGGGACTACGAGCAGTACTTC
.,TRBJ2-1,TRBV6-2/TRBV6-3,TRBD2,CASSLSSILAEVYNEQFF,TGTGCCAGCAGTTTAAGCTCCATTCTAGCGGAGGTTTACAATGAGCAGTTCTTC
.,TRBJ2-5,TRBV4-2,.,CASSQVLEWRETQYF,TGTGCCAGCAGCCAGGTCCTGGAGTGGAGGGAGACCCAGTACTTC
.,TRBJ1-2,TRBV27,.,CASSLLSGPNYGYTF,TGTGCCAGCAGTTTATTATCGGGGCCGAACTATGGCTACACCTTC
.,TRBJ2-1,TRBV2,.,CASRRDPFLIYNEQFF,TGTGCCAGCAGGCGGGACCCCTTCTTGATCTACAATGAGCAGTTCTTC
once,TRBJ2-7,TRBV27,TRBD1,CASSLRPRGHEQYF,TGTGCCAGCAGTTTACGACCCAGGGGGCACGAGCAGTACTTC
.,TRBJ2-1,TRBV7-9,.,CASSLGTSEQFF,TGTGCCAGCAGCTTAGGCACGTCTGAGCAGTTCTTC
.,TRBJ1-3,TRBV11-2,.,CASSFQTGGGNTIYF,TGTGCCAGCAGCTTTCAGACAGGTGGTGGAAACACCATATATTTT
.,TRBJ2-7,TRBV20-1,TRBD1,CSARDRQGVYEQYF,TGCAGTGCTAGAGACCGACAGGGAGTCTACGAGCAGTACTTC
.,TRBJ2-7,TRBV4-1,.,CASSQEESSYEQYF,TGCGCCAGCAGCCAAGAAGAGAGCTCCTACGAGCAGTACTTC
.,TRBJ2-3,TRBV7-9,.,CASSLVRKTRGTDTQYF,TGTGCCAGCAGCTTAGTAAGGAAGACTAGAGGCACAGATACGCAGTATTTT
.,TRBJ2-3,TRBV7-3,TRBD2,CASSLTAGGGDTQYF,TGTGCCAGCAGCCTTACGGCGGGGGGGGGAGATACGCAGTATTTT
.,TRBJ2-5,TRBV28,.,CASSLNFRPQETQYF,TGTGCCAGCAGTTTAAACTTCAGACCTCAAGAGACCCAGTACTTC
.,TRBJ2-1,TRBV6-6,TRBD2,CASSYSASGGDEQFF,TGTGCCAGCAGTTACTCGGCTAGCGGGGGCGACGAGCAGTTCTTC
.,TRBJ1-2,TRBV28,TRBD1,CASSALGTDNYGYTF,TGTGCCAGCAGTGCCTTGGGGACAGACAACTATGGCTACACCTTC
.,TRBJ2-5,TRBV5-1,.,CASSSNWWERGQETQYF,TGCGCCAGCAGCTCGAATTGGTGGGAGAGGGGGCAAGAGACCCAGTACTTC
.,TRBJ2-3,TRBV20-1,.,CSASGPPGYTQYF,TGCAGTGCTAGTGGCCCGCCGGGATATACGCAGTATTTT
few,TRBJ2-7,TRBV28,.,CASTPTQLDYQYF,TGTGCCAGCACTCCCACCCAACTAGACTACCAGTACTTC
few,TRBJ2-7,TRBV27,TRBD2,CASSTGLAGAYEQYF,TGTGCCAGCAGTACCGGACTAGCGGGAGCTTACGAGCAGTACTTC
few,TRBJ1-1,TRBV7-4,.,CASSSETGNTEAFF,TGTGCCAGCAGCTCAGAGACAGGGAACACTGAAGCTTTCTTT
few,TRBJ2-2,TRBV6-6,.,CASSYSTPGTGELFF,TGTGCCAGCAGTTACTCAACCCCGGGCACCGGGGAGCTGTTTTTT
.,TRBJ2-3,TRBV7-3,.,CASSCQYF,TGTGCCAGCAGTTGTCAGTATTTT
.,TRBJ2-5,TRBV7-9,.,CASSLVGRETQYF,TGTGCCAGCAGCTTAGTGGGGCGAGAGACCCAGTACTTC
.,TRBJ2-3,TRBV20-1,.,CSARQGDTQYF,TGCAGTGCTAGACAGGGAGATACGCAGTATTTT
few,TRBJ2-5,TRBV7-8,TRBD2,CASSSILAGGLQETQYF,TGTGCCAGCAGCTCGATTTTAGCGGGGGGGCTCCAAGAGACCCAGTACTTC